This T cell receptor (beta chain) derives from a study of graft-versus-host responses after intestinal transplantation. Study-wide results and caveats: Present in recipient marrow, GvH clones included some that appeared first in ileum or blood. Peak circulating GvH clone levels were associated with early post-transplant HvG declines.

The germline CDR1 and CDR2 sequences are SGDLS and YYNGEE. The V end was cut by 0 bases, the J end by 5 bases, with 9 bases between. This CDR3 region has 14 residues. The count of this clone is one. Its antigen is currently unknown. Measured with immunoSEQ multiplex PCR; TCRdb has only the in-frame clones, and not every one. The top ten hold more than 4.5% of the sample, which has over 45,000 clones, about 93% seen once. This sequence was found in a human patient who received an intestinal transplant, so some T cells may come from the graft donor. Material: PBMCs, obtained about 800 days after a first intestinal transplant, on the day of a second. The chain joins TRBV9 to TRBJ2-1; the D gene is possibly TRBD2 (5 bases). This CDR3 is CASSVEAADNEQFF. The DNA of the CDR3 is TGTGCCAGCAGCGTAGAAGCGGCCGACAATGAGCAGTTCTTC.